The present TCR beta chain was sequenced within a study of blood T cell repertoires in COVID-19. Study at large: The United States, Italy and Spain supplied acute and convalescent COVID-19 samples. The analysed material was cDNA or gDNA that came from T cells, B-cell-depleted T cells, or PBMCs.

Authors' processing steps: Cell counts per sample came from amplifying reference gene primers. Only in-frame clones appear in the TCRdb table, and some are missing; sequencing was by immunoSEQ multiplex PCR. V and J calls and clone size are given by that table; D and trimming were obtained from the DNA. The profile shows about 43,000 clones, approximately 87% of them singletons. Seattle researchers signed up patients amid active infection and tracked them longitudinally. Germline V gene data show CDR1 as MNHEY and CDR2 as SMNVEV (reference sequence). CDR3 length: 13 amino acids. V shed 5 bases and J shed 7 bases, with 14 bases lying between them.

Source material: peripheral blood. The receptor was isolated from a man in his forties with COVID-19, enrolled during active disease. The chain has TRBV27 and TRBJ2-5; TRBD2 is a possible D gene (6 bases). The DNA of the CDR3 is TGTGCCAGCAGTCCCGGGAGTACGGGGACCCAGTACTTC. Translated, it gives CASSPGSTGTQYF.